Sequencing of this T cell receptor beta chain was carried out in a study of T cell repertoires in cytomegalovirus infection. Concerning this clonotype: What it recognizes is unknown.

The CDR3 totals 11 residues. V lost 5 bases to trimming and J lost 10 bases, with 14 bases between them. Germline assignment: CDR1 DFQATT and CDR2 SNEGSKA (reference sequence). TCRdb ran MiXCR on the reads and lists one entry per CDR3 protein. The sample lists about 740,000 distinct CDR3 sequences, around a third seen once, with over 15% in the top ten. V usage is TRBV20-1 and J usage is TRBJ1-1; D not certain. The origin of this receptor is a human donor in good health (CMV status not recorded). Some clones in this sample may be carry-over from other donors' samples. The sequences come from cultured PBMCs, collected from culture after CMV antigen stimulation. The CDR3 sequence is CSAPLVGVAFF. In nucleotides, the CDR3 is TGCAGTGCTCCCCTCGTCGGGGTAGCTTTCTTT.